A single sample gave rise to the 15 T cell receptor beta chains below, sequenced in a study of cytomegalovirus exposure and HLA in healthy donors. The primer mix had 60 Vbeta and 13 Jbeta primers. Clones were sequenced by immunoSEQ multiplex PCR, and TCRdb holds only the in-frame ones, with some missing. Among under 200,000 clones listed, 82% were seen once. The sample comprised PBMCs. The receptors stem from a girl aged 10 to 17 in good health and CMV-seropositive.

The V gene is TRBV5-4, the J gene TRBJ2-7; D remains ambiguous. The CDR3 is made up of 13 amino acids. The V gene lost 3 bases and the J gene lost 3 bases, with 10 bases spanning the gap. Germline V gene sequence: CDR1 SGHNT, CDR2 YYREEE (reference sequence). CDR3 sequence: CASSSPAIYEQYF. The CDR3 nucleotides read TGTGCCAGCAGCTCCCCTGCGATCTACGAGCAGTACTTC.

The rearrangement links TRBV10-3 to TRBJ1-5; 10 positions agree with TRBD1. Germline V gene lookup returns CDR1 ENHRY and CDR2 SYGVKD. The trim removed 0 bases at V and 6 bases at J, leaving 5 bases unmatched. This CDR3 has 16 residues. Here the CDR3 DNA reads TGTGCCATCAGTGAGTCCCGACAGGGGGCTGGTCAGCCCCAGCATTTT. Its protein product is CAISESRQGAGQPQHF.

CDR3 in DNA: TGTGCCAGCAGTGGGACAGGGTTTCGGCAGTACTTC. Translated: CASSGTGFRQYF. This rearrangement joins TRBV28 to TRBJ2-7, with 9 bases that match TRBD1. V lost 5 bases, J lost 9 bases, and 5 bases stayed unmatched. Germline V gives CDR1 MDHEN, CDR2 SYDVKM. This CDR3 has 12 residues. The complete variable domain, with remaining parts taken from reference TRBV28 and TRBJ2-7, reads DVKVTQSSRYLVKRTGEKVFLECVQDMDHENMFWYRQDPGLGLRLIYFSYDVKMKEKGDIPEGYSVSREKKERFSLILESASTNQTSMYLCASSGTGFRQYFGPGTRLTVT.

The chain joins TRBV28 to TRBJ1-5; D is undetermined. The CDR3 is 15 amino acids. Deletions cut 3 bases from V and 5 bases from J, with 14 bases between. Germline V gene lookup returns CDR1 MDHEN and CDR2 SYDVKM. CDR3 coding DNA: TGTGCCAGCAGTTTCCTAAGTTCACGGGATCAGCCCCAGCATTTT. It translates to CASSFLSSRDQPQHF.

The chain links TRBV30 to TRBJ1-2, with TRBD1 matching 8 bases. V gave up 6 bases and J gave up 4 bases; unmatched junction bases: 4. This CDR3 comprises 12 residues. Looked up from germline, CDR1 is GTSNPN and CDR2 is SVGIG (reference sequence). The CDR3: CACGQGAYGYTF. In nucleotides, the CDR3 is TGTGCCTGTGGACAGGGAGCCTATGGCTACACCTTC.

This clone appeared once. J is TRBJ1-4 and V is TRBV29-1; TRBD1 matches at 9 bases. V trimming: 1 base; J trimming: 8 bases; junction bases outside the gene matches: 5. This CDR3 is 14 amino acids long. Germline V gene data show CDR1 as SQVTM and CDR2 as ANQGSEA. This CDR3 is CSVEGGTGSEKLFF. For the CDR3, the DNA is TGCAGCGTTGAAGGCGGGACAGGGTCGGAAAAACTGTTTTTT.

V is TRBV28 and J is TRBJ2-1, with no clear D. CDR1 is MDHEN, CDR2 SYDVKM, per germline. This CDR3 comprises 12 residues. The V and J ends lost 3 bases and 9 bases respectively, with 9 bases between them. CDR3 amino acids: CASSLIGVEQFF. DNA of the CDR3: TGTGCCAGCAGTTTGATCGGAGTTGAGCAGTTCTTC.

This clone has only one observation. The chain combines TRBV27 with TRBJ2-7; 7 positions agree with TRBD1. The CDR3 sequence is 14 residues long. CDR1 is MNHEY, CDR2 SMNVEV, per germline (reference sequence). V trimming: 8 bases; J trimming: 2 bases; junction bases outside the gene matches: 9. The CDR3 reads CASAVRGGAYEQYF. CDR3 nucleotide sequence: TGTGCCAGCGCGGTTCGAGGGGGCGCCTACGAGCAGTACTTC.

Here the CDR3 DNA reads TGTGCCAGCAGTGAAGAGTACCCCCGGACAGGGGTGAGCACAGATACGCAGTATTTT. Protein: CASSEEYPRTGVSTDTQYF. The chain links TRBV6-1 to TRBJ2-3, with TRBD1 identical over 9 bases. Germline trimming cut 1 base from V and 0 bases from J; bases unmatched to any gene: 11. Germline V gene sequence: CDR1 MNHNS, CDR2 SASEGT. This CDR3 contains 19 residues.

The chain combines TRBV11-2 with TRBJ1-1, with D hard to call. The CDR3 extends over 12 amino acids. The V gene lost 3 bases and the J gene lost 0 bases, with 2 bases spanning the gap. Germline-derived CDR1 and CDR2 are SGHAT and FQNNGV. Here the CDR3 DNA reads TGTGCCAGCAGCTTCATGAACACTGAAGCTTTCTTT. It translates to CASSFMNTEAFF.

The chain couples TRBV11-3 to TRBJ2-1, with D maybe TRBD1 (5 bases). CDR3 size: 15 residues. Per the germline V gene, CDR1 is SGHNT and CDR2 is YENEEA. The ends were cut back, 5 bases at V and 1 base at J, with 12 bases in the middle. CDR3 nucleotides: TGTGCCAGCAGCGACCAGGGAAAGTCCTACAATGAGCAGTTCTTC. As protein: CASSDQGKSYNEQFF.

The rearrangement links TRBV28 to TRBJ2-7; 9 positions match TRBD1. Per germline, CDR1 MDHEN and CDR2 SYDVKM. This CDR3 region has 12 residues. Trimming at V came to 5 bases and at J to 6 bases, leaving 2 bases not matched to a gene. The CDR3, as DNA: TGTGCCAGCAGTACAGGGGGCCGCGAGCAGTACTTC. Its translation: CASSTGGREQYF.

This chain joins TRBV10-2 and TRBJ1-2; possible D gene TRBD1, 6 bases. CDR1 WSHSY and CDR2 SAAADI come from the germline V gene. This CDR3 spans 17 amino acids. V lost 0 bases and J 2 bases, leaving 16 bases between the germline ends. The CDR3 region has the DNA TGCGCCAGCAGTGAGTCCTCGGCAGGGGAACTAAACTATGGCTACACCTTC. Translated, it gives CASSESSAGELNYGYTF.

The chain combines TRBV30 with TRBJ1-1, with D tentatively TRBD1 (5 bases). Between the trimmed V and J ends, which lost 0 bases and 1 base, there was a span of 6 bases. Per the germline V gene, CDR1 is GTSNPN and CDR2 is SVGIG (reference sequence). This CDR3 is 13 amino acids long. CDR3 region: CAWSVDRNTEAFF. The CDR3 nucleotides are TGTGCCTGGAGTGTAGACAGGAACACTGAAGCTTTCTTT.

This CDR3 is CASSLQGLGNYGYTF. The CDR3 nucleotides read TGTGCCAGCAGCCTACAGGGGCTGGGGAACTATGGCTACACCTTC. This chain links TRBV5-6 with TRBJ1-2, with TRBD1 matching 7 bases. In germline, CDR1 is SGHDT, CDR2 YYEEEE. Losses at the gene ends were 4 bases for V and 2 bases for J; bases not matched to a gene: 8. The CDR3 loop spans 15 amino acids.